Sequencing of this TCR beta chain was carried out in a study of identical twins. Study observations and caveats: The more abundant beta clonotypes in cord blood had fewer insertions, and memory repertoires did not show this. Researchers reported excess low generation probability among twin-shared out-of-frame alpha sequences. Models predicted less out-of-frame TCR alpha sharing in monozygotic twins than was found.

A universal primer site was added by template switching, and unique molecular identifiers were carried by the cDNA. One entry per CDR3 protein results from TCRdb running MiXCR on the 5' RACE reads. The repertoire holds fewer than 800,000 distinct CDR3 sequences, with 7.1% as singletons. This clonotype was seen many times. Antigen: not known. The CDR3 is 15 amino acids. The germline CDR1 and CDR2 sequences are SEHNR and FQNEAQ (reference sequence). V was cut by 5 bases and J by 0 bases, with 11 bases left in between. This sample was also put to use in a study of yellow fever vaccine responses in identical twins.

This TCR came from a young woman in good health. Sequencing was done on a sample of PBMCs. This chain uses TRBV7-9 with TRBJ2-1; D not resolved. CDR3 amino acids: CASSPTFGSYNEQFF. The CDR3 DNA is TGTGCCAGCAGCCCTACATTCGGCTCCTACAATGAGCAGTTCTTC.